A single sample gave rise to the 9 T cell receptor beta chains below, sequenced in a study of shared clonotypes between healthy human individuals. Sequencing was performed with immunoSEQ multiplex PCR; in TCRdb, only in-frame clones are kept and a portion is missing. The sample includes about 2.2 million clones, 93% of them seen just once. CD45RO-negative cells were positively selected for CCR7, leaving out terminally differentiated effector memory CD45RA+ cells. Sequencing input: naive CD8+ T cells from PBMCs. The receptor set was obtained from a man aged 18 to 30 in good health. Some clones in this sample may be carry-over from other donors' samples.

The gene calls are TRBV6-5 and TRBJ1-2; D call uncertain. The V and J ends lost 7 bases and 8 bases respectively, with 17 bases between them. Germline assignment: CDR1 MNHEY and CDR2 SVGAGI. The CDR3 is 13 amino acids. CDR3: CASNPGNGRGYTF. CDR3 bases: TGTGCCAGCAACCCCGGGAACGGCCGGGGCTACACCTTC.

V gene TRBV10-1 combines with J gene TRBJ2-2; a possible D gene is TRBD2 (5 bases). V was cut by 3 bases and J by 6 bases, with 11 bases left in between. CDR3 length equals 14 residues. Germline V gives CDR1 WNHNN, CDR2 SYGVQD (reference sequence). CDR3 coding DNA: TGCGCCAGCAGTGATATTCGGGATCCCGGGGAGCTGTTTTTT. Protein product: CASSDIRDPGELFF.

The chain has TRBV28 and TRBJ1-1; no clear D. Germline CDR1 reads MDHEN; CDR2 reads SYDVKM. There are 13 residues in the CDR3. V was trimmed by 3 bases and J by 7 bases, leaving 12 bases between them. The CDR3 sequence is CASSLAGLVEAFF. As DNA, the CDR3 is TGTGCCAGCAGTTTGGCCGGCCTTGTTGAAGCTTTCTTT.

The genes are TRBV27 and TRBJ2-1; D unresolved. The CDR3 totals 16 residues. Per the germline V gene, CDR1 is MNHEY and CDR2 is SMNVEV (reference sequence). The V end lost 6 bases, the J end lost 0 bases, and 15 bases lay between the germline ends. The DNA for the CDR3 is TGTGCCAGCAGAATATGGACGGCGAGCTCCTACAATGAGCAGTTCTTC. It translates to CASRIWTASSYNEQFF.

The chain employs TRBV4-1 and TRBJ2-7; unclear D gene. The V gene lost 1 base and the J gene lost 2 bases, with 12 bases spanning the gap. This CDR3 region has 15 residues. Per germline, CDR1 MGHRA and CDR2 YSYEKL. The CDR3, as DNA: TGCGCCAGCAGCCAAGTCCCGCGTATGCCCTACGAGCAGTACTTC. Residues: CASSQVPRMPYEQYF.

The chain is built from TRBV14 and TRBJ2-5, with unresolved D. The V end lost 0 bases, the J end lost 2 bases, and 19 bases lay between the germline ends. The germline CDR1 and CDR2 sequences are SGHDN and FVKESK. There are 18 residues in the CDR3. CDR3 loop: CASSQDVSGSAKQETQYF. The CDR3 DNA reads TGTGCCAGCAGCCAAGATGTTTCAGGTTCAGCGAAACAAGAGACCCAGTACTTC. Looking up the rest from reference TRBV14 and TRBJ2-5 gives the full variable domain: EAGVTQFPSHSVIEKGQTVTLRCDPISGHDNLYWYRRVMGKEIKFLLHFVKESKQDESGMPNNRFLAERTGGTYSTLKVQPAELEDSGVYFCASSQDVSGSAKQETQYFGPGTRLLVL.

This sequence joins TRBV11-2 and TRBJ2-5, with TRBD1 matching 8 bases. This CDR3 contains 17 residues. J gave up 5 bases and V 2 bases, and 13 bases lay outside the gene matches. The germline CDR1 and CDR2 sequences are SGHAT and FQNNGV. CDR3 region: CASSLTPGQGAWETQYF. The CDR3, as DNA: TGTGCCAGCAGCTTAACCCCCGGCCAGGGGGCTTGGGAGACCCAGTACTTC.

The chain combines TRBV7-2 with TRBJ2-1; D is unresolved. CDR3 length equals 15 residues. The germline gives CDR1 SGHTA, CDR2 FQGNSA. With 4 bases removed from V and 8 bases from J, the gap between germline ends came to 18 bases. The CDR3 bases are TGTGCCAGCAGCTCGGCTCACGCGACAAGGGATGAGCAGTTCTTC. Protein sequence: CASSSAHATRDEQFF.

The V call is TRBV7-9, the J call TRBJ2-1; TRBD2 matches at 8 bases. The germline gives CDR1 SEHNR, CDR2 FQNEAQ (reference sequence). Trimming at V came to 5 bases and at J to 3 bases, leaving 9 bases not matched to a gene. The CDR3 sequence is 16 residues long. The CDR3 sequence is CASSPPPGLGYNEQFF. The CDR3, as DNA: TGTGCCAGCAGCCCCCCCCCGGGACTAGGCTACAATGAGCAGTTCTTC.